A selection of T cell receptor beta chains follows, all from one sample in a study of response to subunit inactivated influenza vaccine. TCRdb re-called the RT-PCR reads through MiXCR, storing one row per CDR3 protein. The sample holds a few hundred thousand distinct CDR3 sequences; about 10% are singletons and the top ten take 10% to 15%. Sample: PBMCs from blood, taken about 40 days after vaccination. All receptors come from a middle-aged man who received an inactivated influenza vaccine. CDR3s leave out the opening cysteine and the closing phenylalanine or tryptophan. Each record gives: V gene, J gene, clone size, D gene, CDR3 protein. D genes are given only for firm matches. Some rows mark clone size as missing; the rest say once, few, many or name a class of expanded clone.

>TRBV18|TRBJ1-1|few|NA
ASASGHMNTEAF
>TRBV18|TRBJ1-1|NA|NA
ASSPPTGKNTEAF
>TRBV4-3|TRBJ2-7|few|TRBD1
ASSQEWGTGVFQY
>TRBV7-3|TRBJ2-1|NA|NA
ASSITSYNEQF
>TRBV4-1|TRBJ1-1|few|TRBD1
ASSQERRQGAQTEAF
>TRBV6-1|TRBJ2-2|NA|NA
ASSEDRAGELF
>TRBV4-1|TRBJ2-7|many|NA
ASSQRIEWPLSYEQY
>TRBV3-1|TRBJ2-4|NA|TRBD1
ASSRSRPTGNIQY
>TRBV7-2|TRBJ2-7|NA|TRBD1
ASSYGTGLTEQY
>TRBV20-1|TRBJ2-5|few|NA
SAREERKETQY
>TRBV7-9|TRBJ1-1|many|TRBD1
ASSHGTDEAF
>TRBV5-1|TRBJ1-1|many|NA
ASSLEGTYTEAF